This TCR beta chain was observed in a study of shared clonotypes between healthy human individuals. V shed 4 bases and J 0 bases; nucleotides not matched to a gene: 11. The CDR3 has 18 amino acids. The germline V gene has CDR1 SEHNR and CDR2 FQNEAQ (reference sequence). Data came from immunoSEQ multiplex PCR; TCRdb stores just in-frame clones and leaves some out. This table holds 2 million to 2.5 million clones, 90% to 96% found once. The source of this sequence is a man younger than 35 in good health. The rearrangement uses TRBV7-9 and TRBJ1-5; the match to TRBD1 covers 8 bases. The material sequenced was naive CD4+ T cells sorted from blood. Noted subset: CD45RA+ positively selected. The CDR3 protein is CASSSDTGGDYSNQPQHF. The CDR3 nucleotides are TGTGCCAGCAGCTCCGATACAGGGGGTGACTATAGCAATCAGCCCCAGCATTTT. The whole variable domain, remainder taken from reference TRBV7-9 and TRBJ1-5, is DTGVSQNPRHKITKRGQNVTFRCDPISEHNRLYWYRQTLGQGPEFLTYFQNEAQLEKSRLLSDRFSAERPKGSFSTLEIQRTEQGDSAMYLCASSSDTGGDYSNQPQHFGDGTRLSIL.